These 32 T cell receptor beta chains were all obtained from the same sample, sequenced in a study of CD8 T cells in ankylosing spondylitis listed by TCRdb under 2017. What the research found in general, with its limitations: A TCR beta motif of 8 or 9 highly homologous amino acid variants appeared characteristic of blood from ankylosing spondylitis patients.

Antigens for these TCRs are unknown. Library generation was performed with 5' RACE. The instrument was an Illumina HiSeq 2500. The public reads were reanalyzed by TCRdb: fastp trimming at Q25, MiXCR alignment, in-frame beta chains only. Each CDR3 protein appears once, grouped with its most common genes and DNA. The sample table lists around 770,000 distinct CDR3 sequences, 15% to 20% of them with a count of one. The top ten clones comprise 15% to 20% of the sample. The sequenced sample consisted of blood, either unsorted or a sorted T cell fraction (not recorded which). Receptors were obtained from a male donor with ankylosing spondylitis.

This clonotype came up once. The V and J genes are TRBV20-1 and TRBJ2-3, with 7 bases fitting TRBD2. This CDR3 contains 14 residues. V dropped 4 bases and J dropped 4; count of bases not matched to a gene: 8. Per germline, CDR1 DFQATT and CDR2 SNEGSKA (reference sequence). The CDR3 is CSAIRGESPDTQYF. CDR3 sequence (DNA): TGCAGTGCTATCCGGGGGGAGAGCCCAGATACGCAGTATTTT.

This clonotype was counted ten times or more. Compared with germline, one end of the junction differs, possibly owing to a read error. The chain recombines TRBV6-4 with TRBJ2-3; 9 positions agree with TRBD2. Germline CDR1 and CDR2: MRHNA and SNTAGT. This CDR3 has 15 residues. The CDR3 DNA reads TGTGCCAGCAGTGACAGAGCGGGGGGCACCGATACGCAGTATTTT. Amino acids: CASSDRAGGTDTQYF.

The rearrangement links TRBV20-1 to TRBJ1-1; unclear D gene. Looked up from germline, CDR1 is DFQATT and CDR2 is SNEGSKA (reference sequence). This CDR3 region has 13 residues. Trimming stripped 3 bases from V and 1 base from J, with 9 bases between. This CDR3 reads CSASSSSNTEAFF. For the CDR3, the DNA is TGCAGTGCTAGCTCTAGTTCGAACACTGAAGCTTTCTTT.

The chain employs TRBV12-3 or TRBV12-4 and TRBJ1-5; 7 nucleotides match TRBD1. The CDR3 totals 15 residues. The V gene end was trimmed by 1 base and the J gene end by 7 bases; junction bases not matched to a gene: 7. The CDR3 region is CASSLGDRKGQPQHF. The CDR3 nucleotides are TGTGCCAGCAGTTTAGGGGACAGAAAGGGACAGCCCCAGCATTTT.

CDR3 in amino acids: CASSAYSGTGGEKLFF. CDR3 DNA sequence: TGTGCCAGCAGTGCATACTCCGGGACAGGGGGTGAAAAACTGTTTTTT. The chain uses TRBV6-1 and TRBJ1-4; 11 nucleotides line up with TRBD1. J gave up 7 bases and V 4 bases, and 8 bases lay outside the gene matches. Germline values: CDR1 MNHNS, CDR2 SASEGT. The CDR3 has 16 amino acids.

This clonotype showed up just a few times. The J gene is TRBJ2-4, the V gene TRBV7-2; 7 bases agree with TRBD2. J gave up 3 bases and V 3 bases, and 11 bases lay outside the gene matches. The CDR3 runs 17 residues. Germline V gene lookup returns CDR1 SGHTA and CDR2 FQGNSA. The CDR3: CASSFGGLLVGKNIQYF. CDR3 bases: TGTGCCAGCAGCTTCGGGGGACTATTGGTGGGCAAAAACATTCAGTACTTC.

At least ten counts were recorded for this clonotype. The chain joins TRBV5-1 to TRBJ1-2, with 11 bases lining up with TRBD1. With 0 bases clipped from V and 8 bases from J, the junction kept 3 bases outside the gene matches. There are 14 residues in the CDR3. The germline CDR1 and CDR2 sequences are SGHRS and YFSETQ. The CDR3 is CASSLEDRGRGYTF. The CDR3 nucleotides read TGCGCCAGCAGCTTGGAGGACAGGGGGCGCGGCTACACCTTC.

V and J are TRBV12-3 or TRBV12-4 and TRBJ2-6; unclear D gene. The CDR3 runs to 16 residues. The V end lost 1 base, the J end lost 0 bases, and 7 bases lay between the germline ends. The CDR3 is CASSLDGLSGANVLTF. In DNA form, the CDR3 reads TGTGCCAGCAGTTTAGACGGTCTCTCTGGGGCCAACGTCCTGACTTTC.

The CDR3 DNA is TGTGCCAGCAGCCACCGCGGTAGCACAGATACGCAGTATTTT. Translation: CASSHRGSTDTQYF. The chain employs TRBV12-3 or TRBV12-4 and TRBJ2-3, with D hard to call. Deletions cut 6 bases from V and 0 bases from J, with 10 bases between. The CDR3 is made up of 14 amino acids.

The J gene is TRBJ2-3, the V gene TRBV11-2; 9 nucleotides agree with TRBD2. J gave up 5 bases and V 0 bases, and 12 bases lay outside the gene matches. Germline V gene sequence: CDR1 SGHAT, CDR2 FQNNGV. This CDR3 spans 18 amino acids. The DNA of the CDR3 is TGTGCCAGCAGCTTAGATCTGGGCGGGGGGGCCTTCGGAGATACGCAGTATTTT. Translating it yields CASSLDLGGGAFGDTQYF. Variable domain in full (rest from reference TRBV11-2 and TRBJ2-3): EAGVAQSPRYKIIEKRQSVAFWCNPISGHATLYWYQQILGQGPKLLIQFQNNGVVDDSQLPKDRFSAERLKGVDSTLKIQPAKLEDSAVYLCASSLDLGGGAFGDTQYFGPGTRLTVL.

This clonotype turned up a few times. V gene TRBV3-1 combines with J gene TRBJ1-2, with a weak D call TRBD1 (6 bases). Germline-derived CDR1 and CDR2 are LGHDT and YNNKEL (reference sequence). The CDR3 sequence is 16 residues long. Deletions cut 4 bases from V and 3 bases from J, with 18 bases between. CDR3 in amino acids: CASSLRGDTSYYGYTF. The DNA for the CDR3 is TGTGCCAGCAGCCTCCGGGGGGACACTAGTTACTATGGCTACACCTTC.

The gene calls are TRBV24-1 and TRBJ2-5; TRBD1 aligns across 9 bases. Trimming cost V 6 bases and J 5 bases; bases outside gene matches: 9. This CDR3 has 15 residues. From germline, CDR1 is KGHDR and CDR2 SFDVKD. DNA for the CDR3: TGTGCCACCAGTACGCCACAGGGGGCAGGGGAGACCCAGTACTTC. Its translation is CATSTPQGAGETQYF.

This clonotype was recorded at least ten times. This rearrangement joins TRBV27 to TRBJ2-4; TRBD2 agrees at 13 bases. The germline CDR1 and CDR2 sequences are MNHEY and SMNVEV (reference sequence). Unmatched junction bases numbered 10, after V lost 4 bases and J lost 1 base. The CDR3 extends over 19 amino acids. This CDR3 reads CASSSRTSGRFLAKNIQYF. Here the CDR3 DNA reads TGTGCCAGCAGTTCAAGGACTAGCGGGAGATTTCTGGCCAAAAACATTCAGTACTTC.

The chain carries TRBV12-5 and TRBJ2-7, with D possibly TRBD2 on 6 matching bases. CDR3 size: 14 residues. V was cut by 3 bases and J by 2 bases, with 11 bases left in between. CDR1 LGHNT and CDR2 FRNRAP come from the germline V gene. The CDR3, as DNA: TGTGCTAGTGGTTTTCTTGGGGGGACCTACGAGCAGTACTTC. This gives the protein CASGFLGGTYEQYF.

This clonotype appeared a few times. This chain joins TRBV20-1 and TRBJ2-2, with unresolved D. V lost 5 bases and J 6 bases, leaving 13 bases between the germline ends. From germline, CDR1 is DFQATT and CDR2 SNEGSKA (reference sequence). The CDR3 runs to 13 residues. CDR3 loop: CSARLWESGELFF. CDR3 coding DNA: TGCAGTGCTCGCCTGTGGGAATCCGGGGAGCTGTTTTTT.

This clonotype was counted a few times. This chain joins TRBV29-1 and TRBJ2-3; D gene ambiguous. The CDR3 length is 13 residues. Germline loops: CDR1 SQVTM, CDR2 ANQGSEA. The V end lost 2 bases, the J end lost 2 bases, and 8 bases lay between the germline ends. In nucleotides, the CDR3 is TGCAGCGTTGAACGAGACTTCACAGATACGCAGTATTTT. As protein: CSVERDFTDTQYF.

The rearrangement links TRBV5-1 to TRBJ2-3, with a weak D call TRBD1 (6 bases). Deletions cut 4 bases from V and 7 bases from J, with 13 bases between. The CDR3 is 13 residues long. In germline, CDR1 is SGHRS, CDR2 YFSETQ. DNA for the CDR3: TGCGCCAGCAGCGGAGACAGGACCTATACGCAGTATTTT. It yields the protein CASSGDRTYTQYF.

This clonotype was counted between two and nine times. The J gene is TRBJ2-7, the V gene TRBV5-1; TRBD2 matches at 11 bases. This CDR3 is 15 amino acids long. With 5 bases clipped from V and 1 base from J, the junction kept 5 bases outside the gene matches. CDR1 is SGHRS and CDR2 is YFSETQ in the germline V gene. The CDR3 spells CASRTGLADSYEQYF. For the CDR3, the DNA is TGCGCCAGCAGGACGGGACTAGCGGATTCCTACGAGCAGTACTTC. The full variable domain, rest sourced from reference TRBV5-1 and TRBJ2-7, is KAGVTQTPRYLIKTRGQQVTLSCSPISGHRSVSWYQQTPGQGLQFLFEYFSETQRNKGNFPGRFSGRQFSNSRSEMNVSTLELGDSALYLCASRTGLADSYEQYFGPGTRLTVT.

The V and J genes are TRBV3-1 and TRBJ1-1; 7 bases match TRBD1. The CDR3 length is 15 residues. Trimming removed 3 bases from V and 0 bases from J; junction bases left unmatched: 4. Per the germline V gene, CDR1 is LGHDT and CDR2 is YNNKEL (reference sequence). The CDR3 sequence is CASSQGQLMNTEAFF. DNA of the CDR3: TGTGCCAGCAGCCAGGGACAGCTGATGAACACTGAAGCTTTCTTT.

CDR3 sequence reads: CSARDWSGTYEQYF. CDR3 nucleotides: TGCAGTGCTAGAGATTGGTCTGGGACCTACGAGCAGTACTTC. V and J are TRBV20-1 and TRBJ2-7, with D hard to call. This CDR3 is 14 amino acids long. The germline gives CDR1 DFQATT, CDR2 SNEGSKA (reference sequence). The V gene lost 0 bases and the J gene lost 2 bases, with 11 bases spanning the gap.

V and J are TRBV2 and TRBJ2-3, with a weak D call TRBD2 (6 bases). The CDR3 totals 16 residues. The V gene lost 3 bases and the J gene lost 0 bases, with 13 bases spanning the gap. Germline-derived CDR1 and CDR2 are SNHLY and FYNNEI. The CDR3, as DNA: TGTGCCAGCAGTGAGGGACTTATCACTAGCACAGATACGCAGTATTTT. The encoded protein is CASSEGLITSTDTQYF.

In its sample, this clonotype was seen many times. The chain is built from TRBV27 and TRBJ2-3; D uncertain. The CDR3 contains 11 residues. Trimming shortened V by 6 bases and J by 2 bases, and 3 bases separated the two germline ends. Looked up from germline, CDR1 is MNHEY and CDR2 is SMNVEV (reference sequence). In DNA form, the CDR3 reads TGTGCCAGCAGCACCACAGATACGCAGTATTTT. Translating gives CASSTTDTQYF.

This chain joins TRBV5-1 and TRBJ2-3; 9 bases are shared with TRBD2. CDR3 length: 16 residues. With V trimmed by 1 base and J by 5 bases, 8 bases remained unmatched. Germline values: CDR1 SGHRS, CDR2 YFSETQ. The CDR3 here is CASSLLTGLAKDTQYF. The DNA for the CDR3 is TGCGCCAGCAGCTTGCTCACGGGACTAGCTAAAGATACGCAGTATTTT.

The chain recombines TRBV5-1 with TRBJ2-3, with 8 positions matching TRBD2. The CDR3 length is 14 residues. CDR1 SGHRS and CDR2 YFSETQ come from the germline V gene. V dropped 5 bases and J dropped 2; count of bases not matched to a gene: 4. The CDR3 protein is CASRRRGDTDTQYF. The DNA for the CDR3 is TGCGCCAGCAGGAGGCGGGGGGACACAGATACGCAGTATTTT.

The sample holds many counts of this clonotype. CDR3 sequence: CASSVGGTEKLFF. The CDR3 bases are TGTGCCAGCAGTGTTGGGGGAACGGAAAAACTGTTTTTT. The rearrangement links TRBV12-3 or TRBV12-4 to TRBJ1-4, with D possibly matching TRBD1 (5 bases). The CDR3 extends over 13 amino acids. Trimming stripped 5 bases from V and 8 bases from J, with 12 bases between.

This clonotype showed up many times. The chain links TRBV28 to TRBJ1-5; D remains ambiguous. CDR1 is MDHEN, CDR2 SYDVKM, per germline. V lost 2 bases, J lost 5 bases, and 7 bases lay in between. This CDR3 has 13 residues. The chain's CDR3 is CASSLGPYQPQHF. CDR3 sequence (DNA): TGTGCCAGCAGTTTAGGGCCCTATCAGCCCCAGCATTTT. The whole variable domain, remainder taken from reference TRBV28 and TRBJ1-5, is DVKVTQSSRYLVKRTGEKVFLECVQDMDHENMFWYRQDPGLGLRLIYFSYDVKMKEKGDIPEGYSVSREKKERFSLILESASTNQTSMYLCASSLGPYQPQHFGDGTRLSIL.

This clonotype was seen a handful of times. This chain joins TRBV7-2 and TRBJ2-7; tentatively, D is TRBD2 (6 bases). V was pared by 3 bases and J by 2 bases, with 11 bases between. This CDR3 comprises 14 residues. CDR1 is SGHTA and CDR2 is FQGNSA in the germline V gene. The CDR3 DNA reads as TGTGCCAGCAGCTTCGCGGGGTCTACCTACGAGCAGTACTTC. Its translation is CASSFAGSTYEQYF. Full variable domain (remainder filled in from reference TRBV7-2 and TRBJ2-7): GAGVSQSPSNKVTEKGKDVELRCDPISGHTALYWYRQSLGQGLEFLIYFQGNSAPDKSGLPSDRFSAERTGGSVSTLTIQRTQQEDSAVYLCASSFAGSTYEQYFGPGTRLTVT.

This chain joins TRBV5-1 and TRBJ1-5, with a tentative D call TRBD1 (6 bases). The CDR3 runs 15 residues. The germline V and J ends were trimmed by 1 base and 8 bases, with 16 bases remaining between them. Germline CDR1 is SGHRS and CDR2 is YFSETQ. Here the CDR3 DNA reads TGCGCCAGCAGCTTGCAGGGGTCCCCAATTGAGCCCCAGCATTTT. Residues: CASSLQGSPIEPQHF. Full variable domain (missing parts from reference TRBV5-1 and TRBJ1-5): KAGVTQTPRYLIKTRGQQVTLSCSPISGHRSVSWYQQTPGQGLQFLFEYFSETQRNKGNFPGRFSGRQFSNSRSEMNVSTLELGDSALYLCASSLQGSPIEPQHFGDGTRLSIL.

This clonotype has at least ten counts. The J gene is TRBJ2-1, the V gene TRBV7-9, with 12 bases that match TRBD2. The CDR3 runs 16 residues. The germline V gene has CDR1 SEHNR and CDR2 FQNEAQ (reference sequence). V trimming: 2 bases; J trimming: 10 bases; junction bases outside the gene matches: 9. The CDR3 reads CASSLIELAGGKEQFF. The DNA of the CDR3 is TGTGCCAGCAGCTTAATCGAACTAGCGGGGGGTAAAGAGCAGTTCTTC.

This clonotype has just a few counts. The gene calls are TRBV7-9 and TRBJ1-1; D unclear. Germline V gene sequence: CDR1 SEHNR, CDR2 FQNEAQ (reference sequence). The CDR3 has 16 amino acids. V lost 2 bases, J lost 10 bases, and 23 bases lay in between. The DNA of the CDR3 is TGTGCCAGCAGCTTATTTGTTTGGGGAGCCCCCCCGACAGCTTTCTTT. This translates into CASSLFVWGAPPTAFF.

This clonotype was observed a handful of times. The chain couples TRBV27 to TRBJ2-1, with D perhaps matching TRBD1 or TRBD2 (5 bases each). The CDR3 runs to 15 residues. The germline V gene has CDR1 MNHEY and CDR2 SMNVEV (reference sequence). Trimming took off 3 bases at V and 1 base at J, with 10 bases between the two ends. The CDR3 loop reads CASSFLWGSYNEQFF. The CDR3 nucleotides read TGTGCCAGCAGTTTTTTATGGGGGTCCTACAATGAGCAGTTCTTC.

The V call is TRBV12-3 or TRBV12-4, the J call TRBJ2-5; 14 bases agree with TRBD2. CDR3 size: 15 residues. The V and J ends lost 6 bases and 9 bases, in that order; junction bases with no gene match: 9. This CDR3 is CASSAPGLAGVAQYF. The DNA for the CDR3 is TGTGCCAGCAGCGCCCCGGGACTAGCGGGAGTAGCCCAGTACTTC.